This T cell receptor (beta chain) was obtained from a study of T cell repertoires in cytomegalovirus infection. Study summary: Signatures in public TCR beta sequences pointed to both CMV infection and matching HLA type.

Concerning this clonotype itself: Its antigen remains unidentified.

TCRdb re-called the reads with MiXCR, one entry per CDR3 protein. The sample shows 100,000 or so distinct CDR3 sequences, around 40% of them seen only once. The CDR3 covers 15 residues. Trimming pared 2 bases from V and 3 bases from J, leaving 13 bases between. Germline CDR1 is MNHEY and CDR2 is SVGAGI. The TCR originated in a human donor in good health (CMV status not recorded). Some clones in this sample may be carry-over from other donors' samples. Here the sequenced sample was CD8+ T cells from cultured PBMCs, taken from culture after CMV antigen stimulation. This chain links TRBV6-5 with TRBJ1-1; D perhaps matches TRBD1 (5 bases). Here the CDR3 reads CASSYSGQGYTEAFF. CDR3 sequence (DNA): TGTGCCAGCAGTTACAGTGGGCAGGGCTACACTGAAGCTTTCTTT.